The clone carrying this TCR beta chain was counted between two and nine times. Donors comprised healthy HIV-negative adults lacking recent acute infections or vaccinations. These data are taken from a study of shared clonotypes between healthy human individuals. Study overall: For every donor, three CD4 naive, three CD4 memory, two CD8 naive and one CD8 memory plates were used.

Data came from immunoSEQ multiplex PCR; TCRdb stores just in-frame clones and leaves some out. The data contain 600,000 to 800,000 clones, 72% of them singletons. There are 17 residues in the CDR3. The V gene lost 5 bases and the J gene lost 4 bases, with 22 bases spanning the gap. Germline V gene sequence: CDR1 SGHNT, CDR2 YENEEA. Specimen: memory CD4+ T cells sorted from blood. The subset was: CD45RA-negative fraction. V is TRBV11-3 and J is TRBJ2-3; perhaps TRBD2 as D (7 bases). The sequence came from a woman aged 25 to 39 in good health. Here the CDR3 reads CASSQGRGGSPADTQYF. The CDR3 coding sequence is TGTGCCAGCAGCCAAGGGAGGGGGGGGTCGCCCGCAGATACGCAGTATTTT.